These T cell receptor beta chains were read from a single sample in a study of OX40 agonist ivuxolimab in advanced cancers. The protocol was immunoSEQ multiplex PCR, while the TCRdb copy is restricted to in-frame clones and leaves out a portion. The data contain 60,000 or so clones, around 93% of them singletons. This sample comprised CD4+ or CD8+ T cells sorted from blood, obtained in a trial of the OX40 agonist ivuxolimab. These receptors came from an adult with an advanced solid tumor such as melanoma, head and neck, liver or kidney cancer. The CDR3 runs from the conserved cysteine through the conserved F or W. Each record gives: D gene, J gene, V gene, clone size, CDR3 protein, CDR3 DNA. A D gene is named only where the DNA matches it firmly. Clone size is not always given. Where it is, it says once, few, many or a class for expanded clones.

TRBD2 TRBJ2-3 TRBV7-9 NA CASSLEVLASTDTQYF TGTGCCAGCAGCTTAGAAGTACTAGCGAGCACAGATACGCAGTATTTT
TRBD1 TRBJ2-2 TRBV7-3 NA CASSMTGMNTGELFF TGTGCCAGCAGCATGACAGGGATGAACACCGGGGAGCTGTTTTTT
NA TRBJ2-2 TRBV11-2 NA CASNSWNTGELFF TGTGCCAGCAACTCCTGGAACACCGGGGAGCTGTTTTTT
NA TRBJ1-4 TRBV5-1 NA CASSLESSDGEKLFF TGCGCCAGCAGCTTGGAATCGTCCGACGGTGAAAAACTGTTTTTT
TRBD1 TRBJ1-2 TRBV5-4 NA CASSLVPGGGNGYTF TGTGCCAGCAGCTTGGTACCAGGGGGCGGGAATGGCTACACCTTC
NA TRBJ2-5 TRBV29-1 once CSEGGAAQETQYF TGCAGCGAGGGGGGGGCAGCTCAAGAGACCCAGTACTTC
NA TRBJ2-3 TRBV7-3 NA CASSAASTDTQYF TGTGCCAGCAGCGCTGCCAGCACAGATACGCAGTATTTT
TRBD2 TRBJ2-7 TRBV6-5 NA CASSSGRAGYEQYF TGTGCCAGCAGTAGCGGGAGGGCCGGATACGAGCAGTACTTC
NA TRBJ2-7 TRBV7-2 NA CASSLAPGLASYEQYF TGTGCCAGCAGCTTAGCTCCGGGACTGGCCTCCTACGAGCAGTACTTC
NA TRBJ1-2 TRBV2 once CASSALRGINYGYTF TGTGCCAGCAGTGCCCTGCGAGGGATTAACTATGGCTACACCTTC
NA TRBJ2-7 TRBV10-3 NA CAIRLDNAGEQYF TGTGCCATCCGTCTAGACAACGCAGGGGAGCAGTACTTC
NA TRBJ2-1 TRBV5-8 once CASSLPSNEQFF TGTGCCAGCAGCCTGCCAAGCAATGAGCAGTTCTTC
NA TRBJ2-7 TRBV19 NA CASSVRGGQGYEQYF TGTGCCAGTAGTGTTCGGGGGGGACAGGGCTACGAGCAGTACTTC
TRBD2 TRBJ2-7 TRBV10-3 NA CAISVSLPTSGFYEQYF TGTGCCATCAGTGTATCACTTCCGACTAGCGGTTTCTACGAGCAGTACTTC
TRBD1 TRBJ2-7 TRBV30 NA CAWSSGTGVLQYF TGTGCCTGGAGCTCCGGGACAGGGGTCCTTCAGTACTTC
NA TRBJ2-2 TRBV4-2 NA CASSQGTENTGELFF TGTGCCAGCAGCCAAGGGACAGAGAACACCGGGGAGCTGTTTTTT
NA TRBJ2-7 TRBV6-1 NA CASSEAGLYEQYF TGTGCCAGCAGTGAAGCGGGACTGTACGAGCAGTACTTC
NA TRBJ2-7 TRBV5-4 NA CASSWEQGYEQYF TGTGCCAGCAGTTGGGAACAGGGATACGAGCAGTACTTC
NA TRBJ1-2 TRBV9 NA CASSVEPGNNYGYTF TGTGCCAGCAGCGTAGAGCCGGGAAACAACTATGGCTACACCTTC
NA TRBJ1-1 TRBV6-5 NA CASLGRNTEAFF TGTGCCAGCCTAGGGAGGAACACTGAAGCTTTCTTT
NA TRBJ2-2 TRBV5-6 NA CASSSGLPADGELFF TGTGCCAGCAGCTCGGGACTGCCGGCGGACGGGGAGCTGTTTTTT
NA TRBJ1-5 TRBV25-1 NA CASSSGTGQPQHF TGTGCCAGCAGCTCCGGGACGGGTCAGCCCCAGCATTTT
NA TRBJ2-5 TRBV14 NA CASSPWASSGQETQYF TGTGCCAGCAGCCCATGGGCTAGCTCTGGCCAAGAGACCCAGTACTTC